This T cell receptor beta chain was found in a study of blood T cell repertoires in COVID-19 (dated by TCRdb to the early 2020s). For the study in its entirety: Samples from collaborators originated in the United States, Italy and Spain and spanned both the acute and convalescent phases of COVID-19. The repertoires were made available in a free public database intended to serve as a resource for research on the immune response to SARS-CoV-2. Nearly every sample came with metadata listing a de-identified subject ID, COVID-19 status, age in years and sex. Where HLA class I and class II types were available, the types were taken from metadata supplied by the sample provider, not from assay-based typing. Subjects who had been exposed to COVID-19, were actively infected with it, or had recovered from it provided the deeply sampled blood TCRbeta repertoires that made up the dataset. The material from the prospective study consisted of cDNA or gDNA derived from T cells, B-cell-depleted T cells, or PBMCs. The samples were drawn from two sources: the first 160 participants of the ongoing ImmuneRACE study, and 1,000 to 1,500 subjects contributed by 6 global collaborators. What the study reported, not specific to this receptor: The amount of clinical and demographic metadata varied by source and participant and was provided uncurated.

TCRbeta CDR3 regions were amplified from genomic DNA using the immunoSEQ Assay, a bias-controlled multiplex PCR. The authors' analysis ran thus. Nucleated cell counts per sample were estimated from amplification of reference gene primers within the assay. To quantify the absolute abundance of each unique TCRbeta CDR3 rearrangement, sequence reads were collapsed and filtered. For each sample, productive Simpson clonality was calculated as the square root of Simpson's diversity index over productive rearrangements. Entries here come from immuneACCESS through TCRdb and include only in-frame sequences with V and J called. Some clones fail to appear in such tables; in the studies checked, an unresolved V gene covers under half of the shortfall, and the cause of the remainder is unknown. V and J calls and clone size are as listed in that table; D and trimming were resolved from the DNA. Recorded for this sample are 200,000 to 250,000 clones; 88% of them occurred a single time. Of the sample, approximately 1.6% falls within the top ten clones.

Taken from the germline V gene, the CDR1 and CDR2 loops are MDHEN and SYDVKM. V loses 6 bases, J loses 6 bases, and the germline ends lie 14 bases apart. The CDR3 starts with the cysteine, ends with the phenylalanine, and has 13 residues. The entry retains the CDR3 DNA only, 39 bases that are in frame from base 1. A remark on this clone: The clone's antigen remains unknown. Nothing much larger sits one base from this clone, and base qualities are not available.

Each collaborating institution followed its own protocols to collect whole blood in K2EDTA tubes. For TCRbeta analysis, collaborators shipped samples in one of three forms: frozen whole blood, isolated PBMCs, or DNA extracted from either of those sample types. The chain was built from TRBV28 and TRBJ1-2; TRBD1 might be the D gene, on 6 matching bases. The TCR originated in a man between 65 and 79 years old with acute or convalescent COVID-19. The sample comprised peripheral blood. The bases read TGTGCCAGCAGAGAAGGGGGGGGGCATGGCTACACCTTC. Its protein product is CASREGGGHGYTF.